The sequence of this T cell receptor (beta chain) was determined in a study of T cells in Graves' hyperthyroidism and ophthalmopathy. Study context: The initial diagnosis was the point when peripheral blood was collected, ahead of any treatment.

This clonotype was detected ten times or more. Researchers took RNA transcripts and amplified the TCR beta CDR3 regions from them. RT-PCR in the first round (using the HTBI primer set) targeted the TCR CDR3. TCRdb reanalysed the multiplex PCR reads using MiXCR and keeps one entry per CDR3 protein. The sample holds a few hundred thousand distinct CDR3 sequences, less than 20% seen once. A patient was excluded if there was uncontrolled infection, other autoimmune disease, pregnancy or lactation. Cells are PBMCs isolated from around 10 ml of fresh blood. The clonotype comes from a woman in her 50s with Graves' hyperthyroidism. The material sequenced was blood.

CDR3 amino acids: CASSLIAYLEPQHF. The CDR3, as DNA: TGTGCCAGCAGTTTAATAGCCTACCTCGAGCCCCAGCATTTT. The chain recombines TRBV28 with TRBJ1-5; no clear D. Germline CDR1 and CDR2: MDHEN and SYDVKM. V lost 2 bases, J lost 8 bases, and 13 bases lay in between. The CDR3 consists of 14 residues.